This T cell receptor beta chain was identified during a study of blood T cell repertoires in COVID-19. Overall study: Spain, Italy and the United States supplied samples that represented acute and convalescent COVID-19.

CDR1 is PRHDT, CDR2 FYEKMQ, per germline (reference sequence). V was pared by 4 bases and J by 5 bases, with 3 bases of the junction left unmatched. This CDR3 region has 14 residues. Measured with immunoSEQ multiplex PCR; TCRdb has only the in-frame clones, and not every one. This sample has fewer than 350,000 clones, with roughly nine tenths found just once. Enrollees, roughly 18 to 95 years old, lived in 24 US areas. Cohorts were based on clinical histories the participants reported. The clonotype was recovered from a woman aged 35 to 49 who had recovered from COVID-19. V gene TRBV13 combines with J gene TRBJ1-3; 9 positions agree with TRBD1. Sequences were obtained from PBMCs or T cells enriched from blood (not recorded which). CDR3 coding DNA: TGTGCCAGCAGCTGGACAGGGGCACGAAACACCATATATTTT. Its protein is CASSWTGARNTIYF.